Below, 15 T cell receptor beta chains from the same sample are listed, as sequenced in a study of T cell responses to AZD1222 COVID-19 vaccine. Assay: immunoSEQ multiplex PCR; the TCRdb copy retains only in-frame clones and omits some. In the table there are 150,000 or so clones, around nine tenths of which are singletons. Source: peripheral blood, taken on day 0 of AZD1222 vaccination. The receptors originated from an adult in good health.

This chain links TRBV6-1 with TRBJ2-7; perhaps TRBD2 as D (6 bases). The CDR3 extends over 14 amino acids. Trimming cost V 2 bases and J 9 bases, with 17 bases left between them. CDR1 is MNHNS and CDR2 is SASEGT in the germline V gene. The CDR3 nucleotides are TGTGCCAGCAGTGAATATGGAGGCGAGGAGGGGCAGTACTTC. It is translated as CASSEYGGEEGQYF.

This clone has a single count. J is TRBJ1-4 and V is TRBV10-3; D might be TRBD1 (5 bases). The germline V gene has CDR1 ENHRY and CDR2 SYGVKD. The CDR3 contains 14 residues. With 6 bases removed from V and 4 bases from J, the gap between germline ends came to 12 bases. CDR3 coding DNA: TGTGCCATCAGCGGATCGGGGGGTAATGAAAAACTGTTTTTT. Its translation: CAISGSGGNEKLFF.

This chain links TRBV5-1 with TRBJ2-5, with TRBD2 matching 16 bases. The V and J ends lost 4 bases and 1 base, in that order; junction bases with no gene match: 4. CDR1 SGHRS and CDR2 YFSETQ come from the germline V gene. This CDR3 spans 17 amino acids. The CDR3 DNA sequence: TGCGCCAGCAGCACGGGACTAGCGGGAGGGATCCAAGAGACCCAGTACTTC. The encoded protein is CASSTGLAGGIQETQYF.

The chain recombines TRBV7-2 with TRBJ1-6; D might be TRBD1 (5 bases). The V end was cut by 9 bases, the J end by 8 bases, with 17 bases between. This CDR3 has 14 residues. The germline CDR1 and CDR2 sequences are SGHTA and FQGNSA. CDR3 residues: CARPQGLGDSPLHF. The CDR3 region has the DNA TGTGCCAGACCTCAGGGCCTTGGTGATTCACCCCTCCACTTT. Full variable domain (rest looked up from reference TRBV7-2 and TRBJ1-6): GAGVSQSPSNKVTEKGKDVELRCDPISGHTALYWYRQSLGQGLEFLIYFQGNSAPDKSGLPSDRFSAERTGGSVSTLTIQRTQQEDSAVYLCARPQGLGDSPLHFGNGTRLTVT.

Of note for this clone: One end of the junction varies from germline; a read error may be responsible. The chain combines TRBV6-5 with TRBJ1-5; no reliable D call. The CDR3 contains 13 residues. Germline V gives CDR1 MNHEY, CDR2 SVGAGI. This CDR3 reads CASSYSSDQPQHF. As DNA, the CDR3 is TGTGCCAGCAGTTATTCTAGCGATCAGCCCCAGCATTTT.

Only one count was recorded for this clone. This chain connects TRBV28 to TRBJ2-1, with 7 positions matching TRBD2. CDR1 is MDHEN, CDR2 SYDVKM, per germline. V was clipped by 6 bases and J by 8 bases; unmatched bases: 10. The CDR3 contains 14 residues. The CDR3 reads CASSPKGRGYEQFF. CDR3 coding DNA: TGTGCCAGCAGCCCAAAGGGGAGGGGTTATGAGCAGTTCTTC.

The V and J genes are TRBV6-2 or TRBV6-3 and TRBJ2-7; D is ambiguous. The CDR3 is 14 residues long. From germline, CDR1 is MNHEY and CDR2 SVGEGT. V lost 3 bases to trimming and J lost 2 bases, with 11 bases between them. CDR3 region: CASSYSAPAYEQYF. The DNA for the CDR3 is TGTGCCAGCAGTTATTCGGCACCGGCCTACGAGCAGTACTTC.

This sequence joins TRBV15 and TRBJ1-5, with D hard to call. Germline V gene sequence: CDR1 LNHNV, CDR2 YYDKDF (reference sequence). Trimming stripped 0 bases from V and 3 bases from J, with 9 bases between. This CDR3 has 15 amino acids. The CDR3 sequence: CATSRDRPVNQPQHF. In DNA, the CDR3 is TGTGCCACCAGCAGAGATCGGCCGGTCAATCAGCCCCAGCATTTT. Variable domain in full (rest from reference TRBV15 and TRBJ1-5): DAMVIQNPRYQVTQFGKPVTLSCSQTLNHNVMYWYQQKSSQAPKLLFHYYDKDFNNEADTPDNFQSRRPNTSFCFLDIRSPGLGDTAMYLCATSRDRPVNQPQHFGDGTRLSIL.

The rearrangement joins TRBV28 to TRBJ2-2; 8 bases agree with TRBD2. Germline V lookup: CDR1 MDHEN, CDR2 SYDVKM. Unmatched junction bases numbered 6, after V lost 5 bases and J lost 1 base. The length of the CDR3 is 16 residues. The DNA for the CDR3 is TGTGCCAGCAGTACTCGAGCGGGGGTGAACACCGGGGAGCTGTTTTTT. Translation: CASSTRAGVNTGELFF.

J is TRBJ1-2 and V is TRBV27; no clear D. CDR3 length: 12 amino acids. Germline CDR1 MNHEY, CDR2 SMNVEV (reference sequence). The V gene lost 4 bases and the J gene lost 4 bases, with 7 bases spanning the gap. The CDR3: CASSSGPYGYTF. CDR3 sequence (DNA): TGTGCCAGCAGTTCCGGGCCCTATGGCTACACCTTC.

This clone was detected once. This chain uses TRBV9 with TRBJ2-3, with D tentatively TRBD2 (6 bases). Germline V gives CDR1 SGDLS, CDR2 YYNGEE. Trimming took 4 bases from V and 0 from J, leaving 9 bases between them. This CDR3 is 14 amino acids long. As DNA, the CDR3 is TGTGCCAGCAGCCCTCGGGGGAGCACAGATACGCAGTATTTT. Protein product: CASSPRGSTDTQYF. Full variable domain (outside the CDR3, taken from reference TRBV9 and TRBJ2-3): DSGVTQTPKHLITATGQRVTLRCSPRSGDLSVYWYQQSLDQGLQFLIQYYNGEERAKGNILERFSAQQFPDLHSELNLSSLELGDSALYFCASSPRGSTDTQYFGPGTRLTVL.

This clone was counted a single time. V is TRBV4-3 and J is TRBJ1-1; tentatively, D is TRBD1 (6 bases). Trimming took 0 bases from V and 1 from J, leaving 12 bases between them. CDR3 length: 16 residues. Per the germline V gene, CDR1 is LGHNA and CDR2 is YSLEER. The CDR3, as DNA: TGCGCCAGCAGCCAAGATGTGGCAGGGGAGAACACTGAAGCTTTCTTT. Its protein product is CASSQDVAGENTEAFF.

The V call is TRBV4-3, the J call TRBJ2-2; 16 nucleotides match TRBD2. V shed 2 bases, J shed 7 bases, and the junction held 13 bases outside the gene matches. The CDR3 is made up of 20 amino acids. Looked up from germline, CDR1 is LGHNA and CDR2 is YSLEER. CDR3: CASSQNPPGLAGGPIGELFF. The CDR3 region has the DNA TGCGCCAGCAGCCAAAATCCTCCGGGACTAGCGGGGGGGCCTATCGGGGAGCTGTTTTTT.

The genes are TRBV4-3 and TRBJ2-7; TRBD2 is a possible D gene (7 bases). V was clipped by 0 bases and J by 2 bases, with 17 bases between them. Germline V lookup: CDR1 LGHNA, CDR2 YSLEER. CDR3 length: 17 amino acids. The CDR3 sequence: CASSQELRGGAAYEQYF. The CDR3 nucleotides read TGCGCCAGCAGCCAAGAGCTAAGGGGGGGGGCTGCCTACGAGCAGTACTTC.

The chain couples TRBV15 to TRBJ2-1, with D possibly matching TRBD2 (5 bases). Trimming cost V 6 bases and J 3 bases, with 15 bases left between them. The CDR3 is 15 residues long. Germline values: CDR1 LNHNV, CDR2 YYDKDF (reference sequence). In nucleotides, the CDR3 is TGTGCCACCAGTTCGAGGACCGGAGGCTACAATGAGCAGTTCTTC. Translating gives CATSSRTGGYNEQFF.